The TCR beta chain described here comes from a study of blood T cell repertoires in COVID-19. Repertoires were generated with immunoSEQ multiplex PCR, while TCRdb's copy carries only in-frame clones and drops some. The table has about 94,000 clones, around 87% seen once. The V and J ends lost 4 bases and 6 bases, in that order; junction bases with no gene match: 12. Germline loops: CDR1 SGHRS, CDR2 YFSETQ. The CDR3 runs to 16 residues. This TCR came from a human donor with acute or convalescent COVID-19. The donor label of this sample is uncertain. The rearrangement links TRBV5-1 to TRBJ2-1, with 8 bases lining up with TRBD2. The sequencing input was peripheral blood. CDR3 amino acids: CASSPRGAGGTNEQFF. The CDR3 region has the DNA TGCGCCAGCAGCCCCCGAGGCGCGGGGGGTACCAATGAGCAGTTCTTC. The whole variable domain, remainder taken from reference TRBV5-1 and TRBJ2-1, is KAGVTQTPRYLIKTRGQQVTLSCSPISGHRSVSWYQQTPGQGLQFLFEYFSETQRNKGNFPGRFSGRQFSNSRSEMNVSTLELGDSALYLCASSPRGAGGTNEQFFGPGTRLTVL.